A selection of T cell receptor beta chains follows, all from one sample in a study of T-cell reconstitution after alpha-beta-depleted transplantation in children. In TCRdb, the PCR reads were re-called with MiXCR into one record per CDR3 protein. The table lists 400,000 to 550,000 distinct CDR3 sequences, over 9.5% of them singletons. The source was PBMCs, collected before TCRalphabeta/CD19-depleted stem cell transplant. These receptors all stem from a child aged 2-15 years with inherited bone marrow failure, due to receive a stem cell transplant. Each CDR3 is given with its conserved first and last residue. D genes are given only for firm matches. Only part of the rows carry a size: once, few, many, or a class if the clone is expanded.

CDR3 length,clone size,J gene,V gene,D gene,CDR3 DNA,CDR3 protein
14,many,TRBJ1-6,TRBV10-3,NA,TGTGCCATCAGTGGGGTAGGGGTTAATTCACCCCTCCACTTT,CAISGVGVNSPLHF
13,NA,TRBJ1-5,TRBV29-1,NA,TGCAGCGTTAGCCAGGGTGGCGATCAGCCCCAGCATTTT,CSVSQGGDQPQHF
15,many,TRBJ2-1,TRBV4-3,TRBD2,TGCGCCAGCAGCCAATATAGCGGGAACTACAATGAGCAGTTCTTC,CASSQYSGNYNEQFF
17,many,TRBJ2-5,TRBV27,NA,TGTGCCAGCAAAACTTATTCCCTACCGGGGATACAAGAGACCCAGTACTTC,CASKTYSLPGIQETQYF
16,few,TRBJ2-2,TRBV3-1,NA,TGTGCCAGCAGCCGGGGAGGAGGTTCTTCCACCGGGGAGCTGTTTTTT,CASSRGGGSSTGELFF
15,many,TRBJ2-3,TRBV5-1,TRBD2,TGCGCCAGCAGCTTGCTCGGGAGGAGCGCAGATACGCAGTATTTT,CASSLLGRSADTQYF
13,many,TRBJ2-5,TRBV12-3/TRBV12-4,TRBD1,TGTGCCAGCAGTTCCGGGACAGTAGAGACCCAGTACTTC,CASSSGTVETQYF
13,NA,TRBJ2-3,TRBV12-3/TRBV12-4,NA,TGTGCCAGCGGGGCGTCCGGCCCAGATACGCAGTATTTT,CASGASGPDTQYF
15,many,TRBJ2-2,TRBV20-1,TRBD2,TGCAGTGCTACCGTAGCGGGAGGGGATACCGGGGAGCTGTTTTTT,CSATVAGGDTGELFF
14,NA,TRBJ1-1,TRBV19,NA,TGTGCCAGTAATCTCTCGGGTAGGGTCACTGAAGCTTTCTTT,CASNLSGRVTEAFF
13,many,TRBJ2-5,TRBV18,NA,TGTGCCAGCTCACCACCCGGGCAAGAGACCCAGTACTTC,CASSPPGQETQYF
13,many,TRBJ2-7,TRBV4-1,NA,TGCGCCAGCAGCCAAGACGGTTTCTACGAGCAGTACTTC,CASSQDGFYEQYF
11,many,TRBJ2-3,TRBV20-1,NA,TGCAGTGCTTCAGGGGCAGATACGCAGTATTTT,CSASGADTQYF
17,many,TRBJ2-7,TRBV4-3,TRBD2,TGCGCCAGCAGCCAAACCAGCGTTAGCGGGAGCTTTGGCGAGCAGTACTTC,CASSQTSVSGSFGEQYF
16,many,TRBJ2-7,TRBV12-3/TRBV12-4,TRBD2,TGTGCCAGCAGTCAATCCAGACTAGCAAGTCGGCGCGAGCAGTACTTC,CASSQSRLASRREQYF
12,NA,TRBJ2-4,TRBV2,TRBD1,TGTGCCAGCAGTGGGGACAGGGACATTCAGTACTTC,CASSGDRDIQYF
15,many,TRBJ2-7,TRBV11-2,NA,TGTGCCAGCAGCTTAGCCCCCCAGGCGTCCTACGAGCAGTACTTC,CASSLAPQASYEQYF
16,NA,TRBJ2-4,TRBV28,NA,TGTGCCAGCAGTTCTTGGACAGTACTAGCCAAAAACATTCAGTACTTC,CASSSWTVLAKNIQYF
16,few,TRBJ2-7,TRBV4-3,TRBD1,TGCGCCAGCAGCCAAGACGGGGACAGGCCTTCCTACGAGCAGTACTTC,CASSQDGDRPSYEQYF
17,many,TRBJ1-6,TRBV10-3,TRBD1,TGTGCCATCAGTGAGCCGTGGACAGGAAAGGGGGTTTCACCCCTCCACTTT,CAISEPWTGKGVSPLHF
15,NA,TRBJ2-1,TRBV18,NA,TGTGCCAGCTCACCATGGGCGGATGTGCCCAATGAGCAGTTCTTC,CASSPWADVPNEQFF
11,many,TRBJ1-6,TRBV10-2,NA,TGCGCCAGCAGTGGCGGAGGACCCCTCCACTTT,CASSGGGPLHF
12,many,TRBJ2-7,TRBV5-1,NA,TGTGCCAGCAGCTTAGTTCCCTACGAGCAGTACTTC,CASSLVPYEQYF
15,many,TRBJ2-1,TRBV4-3,TRBD1,TGCGCCAGCAGCCAGGGACAGGGACTAAACAATGAGCAGTTCTTC,CASSQGQGLNNEQFF
13,many,TRBJ1-1,TRBV29-1,NA,TGCAGCGTTGAAGACCAGGGAAACACTGAAGCTTTCTTT,CSVEDQGNTEAFF
17,once,TRBJ2-1,TRBV28,TRBD1,TGTGCCAGCAGTTTATTCGGGACAGGGGTGAGCTACAATGAGCAGTTCTTC,CASSLFGTGVSYNEQFF
12,NA,TRBJ2-7,TRBV20-1,NA,TGCAGTGCTAGTCTTAGAACCTACGAGCAGTACTTC,CSASLRTYEQYF
14,many,TRBJ2-3,TRBV5-1,NA,TGCGCCAGCAGCTTGATCGGGGGCGCAGATACGCAGTATTTT,CASSLIGGADTQYF
13,many,TRBJ1-1,TRBV5-6,NA,TGTGCCAGCAGCTTTTCGGAAGCCACTGAAGCTTTCTTT,CASSFSEATEAFF
12,few,TRBJ1-1,TRBV29-1,NA,TGCAGCGTTGAACAAATGAACACTGAAGCTTTCTTT,CSVEQMNTEAFF
13,many,TRBJ1-2,TRBV5-6,NA,TGTGCCAGCAGCTTCGTCGGGAGCTATGGCTACACCTTC,CASSFVGSYGYTF
15,many,TRBJ2-2,TRBV28,NA,TGTGCCAGCAGTCACAGGGCTAGGAACACCGGGGAGCTGTTTTTT,CASSHRARNTGELFF
14,few,TRBJ2-2,TRBV20-1,NA,TGCAGTGCTAGAGGGGGTAGCACTGGCGGGGAGCTGTTTTTT,CSARGGSTGGELFF
17,many,TRBJ2-4,TRBV5-1,NA,TGCGCCAGCAGCCCCAAGGGGTTGGGCTACGCCAAAAACATTCAGTACTTC,CASSPKGLGYAKNIQYF
12,NA,TRBJ2-3,TRBV29-1,NA,TGCAGCGTCGGGGTTGTCACAGATACGCAGTATTTT,CSVGVVTDTQYF
15,many,TRBJ2-7,TRBV9,TRBD2,TGTGCCAGCAGCTCCGGGGCGGGGGGCTCCTACGAGCAGTACTTC,CASSSGAGGSYEQYF
14,many,TRBJ2-3,TRBV18,NA,TGTGCCAGCTCACCAGACGCTGGGGGAGATACGCAGTATTTT,CASSPDAGGDTQYF
14,NA,TRBJ2-5,TRBV5-1,NA,TGCGCCAGCAGCTGGACAGCGGACCAAGAGACCCAGTACTTC,CASSWTADQETQYF
14,many,TRBJ2-7,TRBV5-1,TRBD2,TGCGCCAGCAGCTTGGAGCACAGCGGGAGCGAGCAGTACTTC,CASSLEHSGSEQYF
16,NA,TRBJ1-2,TRBV12-3/TRBV12-4,TRBD1,TGTGCCAGCAGTTTAGCGCCGACAGGGGGCTACTATGGCTACACCTTC,CASSLAPTGGYYGYTF